This is a list of T cell receptor beta chains from one sample in a study of T cells after yellow fever vaccination. TCRdb recomputed calls from the 5' RACE reads with MiXCR, one row per CDR3 protein. The sample lists some 250,000 distinct CDR3 sequences; around 3.5% were seen once. Here the sequenced sample was PBMCs, taken 15 days after the yellow fever booster vaccination. The receptors were gathered from a man aged 18 to 30 who received the YFV17D yellow fever vaccine. CDR3s include the opening cysteine and the closing phenylalanine or tryptophan. A D gene is named only where the DNA matches it firmly. Clone size appears in some rows only: once, few, many, or a class for an expanded clone.

j_call cdr3_length d_call v_call clone_size cdr3_nt cdr3_aa
TRBJ1-3 16 . TRBV5-1 many TGCGCCAGCAGCCCGGACATAATCCGCTCTGGAAACACCATATATTTT CASSPDIIRSGNTIYF
TRBJ1-2 15 . TRBV6-5 many TGTGCCAGCAGTTGCCGGGGAGACATTAACTATGGCTACACCTTC CASSCRGDINYGYTF
TRBJ1-5 13 . TRBV7-9 many TGTGCCAGCAGCCAGGATAGCAATCAGCCCCAGCATTTT CASSQDSNQPQHF
TRBJ1-6 16 . TRBV7-9 many TGTGCCAGCAGCTTTCTGTCAGGAGGTCCTGATTCACCCCTCCACTTT CASSFLSGGPDSPLHF
TRBJ2-2 15 . TRBV4-1 many TGCGCCAGCAGCCAGTGGGCAGGGGAAACCGGGGAGCTGTTTTTT CASSQWAGETGELFF
TRBJ2-5 13 . TRBV4-1 many TGCGCCAGCAGCCTGCGGACTGAAGAGACCCAGTACTTC CASSLRTEETQYF
TRBJ2-3 16 . TRBV23-1 many TGCGCCAGCAGGACAGAACTCAAAGGGGGCACAGATACGCAGTATTTT CASRTELKGGTDTQYF
TRBJ1-1 13 . TRBV19 many TGTGCCAGTGATCGGGGGCCGAACACTGAAGCTTTCTTT CASDRGPNTEAFF
TRBJ2-2 17 TRBD1 TRBV12-3/TRBV12-4 many TGTGCCAGCACCTCGCCCCGGGACAGGGGCTACACCGGGGAGCTGTTTTTT CASTSPRDRGYTGELFF
TRBJ1-2 12 TRBD1 TRBV7-9 many TGTGCCAGCAGCGACAGGGGATATGGCTACACCTTC CASSDRGYGYTF
TRBJ2-5 14 . TRBV19 many TGTGCCAGTCGGGGGCTAGCGCTGCAAGAGACCCAGTACTTC CASRGLALQETQYF
TRBJ1-3 12 . TRBV7-9 many TGTGCCAGCAGCTTACACGGAAACACCATATATTTT CASSLHGNTIYF
TRBJ2-3 17 TRBD2 TRBV5-1 many TGCGCCAGCAGTAGGATAGGACTAGCGGGGACTACAGATACGCAGTATTTT CASSRIGLAGTTDTQYF
TRBJ2-7 15 TRBD2 TRBV5-1 . TGCGCCAGCAGCTTGTTAGCGGGGGGCATCGACGAGCAGTACTTC CASSLLAGGIDEQYF
TRBJ2-2 13 . TRBV19 many TGTGCCAGTAGTATCCTCCAGGGAGGGGAGCTGTTTTTT CASSILQGGELFF
TRBJ2-7 13 . TRBV6-2/TRBV6-3 many TGTGCCAGCAGTTCCCACACGGGACAAGGGCAGTACTTC CASSSHTGQGQYF
TRBJ2-2 14 TRBD1 TRBV7-8 many TGTGCCAGCAGCAGTACAGGGGACACCGGGGAGCTGTTTTTT CASSSTGDTGELFF
TRBJ1-4 17 TRBD1 TRBV4-1 many TGCGCCAGCAGCCGCGGCACAGGGGGCAGGACTAATGAAAAACTGTTTTTT CASSRGTGGRTNEKLFF
TRBJ2-5 15 TRBD1 TRBV3-1 many TGTGCCAGCAGTCCCGGGACAGGGGCAAGGGAGACCCAGTACTTC CASSPGTGARETQYF
TRBJ2-1 17 . TRBV7-2 . TGTGCCAGCAGCTTATCGAAAGGGTCTGCCTCTTACAATGAGCAGTTCTTC CASSLSKGSASYNEQFF
TRBJ2-1 18 TRBD2 TRBV20-1 many TGCAGTGCTAGAGACCGGACTAGCGGGTCCAGCTCCTACAATGAGCAGTTCTTC CSARDRTSGSSSYNEQFF
TRBJ1-2 15 . TRBV4-3 many TGCGCCAGCAGCGCACGGGAAACGACAGGCTATGGCTACACCTTC CASSARETTGYGYTF
TRBJ1-4 15 TRBD1 TRBV6-6 many TGTGCCAGCAGTTACCCCGGGACAGACGATGAAAAACTGTTTTTT CASSYPGTDDEKLFF
TRBJ1-5 15 TRBD1 TRBV5-4 many TGTGCCAGCAGCGACGGGACAGGGGGTAATCAGCCCCAGCATTTT CASSDGTGGNQPQHF
TRBJ1-5 11 . TRBV5-1 many TGCGCCAGCAGCAGCAATCAGCCCCAGCATTTT CASSSNQPQHF
TRBJ2-2 14 . TRBV29-1 many TGCAGCGTCTCTGATACTCCTTACACCGGGGAGCTGTTTTTT CSVSDTPYTGELFF
TRBJ1-2 13 . TRBV5-5 many TGTGCCAGCACCTCGGGACACCCCTATGGCTACACCTTC CASTSGHPYGYTF
TRBJ1-1 13 . TRBV5-1 many TGCGCCAGCAGTAAACCAGCGAACACTGAAGCTTTCTTT CASSKPANTEAFF
TRBJ1-3 15 TRBD1 TRBV12-3/TRBV12-4 many TGTGCCAGCAGCCGATCGGGACAGGTTGGAAACACCATATATTTT CASSRSGQVGNTIYF
TRBJ1-1 16 . TRBV5-1 many TGCGCCAGCAGCTTGGTCCAGGGTGCCATGAACACTGAAGCTTTCTTT CASSLVQGAMNTEAFF
TRBJ2-7 14 . TRBV12-3/TRBV12-4 . TGTGCCAGCAGTCCAAATAGGGACCTCTACGAGCAGTACTTC CASSPNRDLYEQYF
TRBJ2-5 11 . TRBV7-6 many TGTGCCAGCAGCTACGGGACCTGGCCGTACTTC CASSYGTWPYF
TRBJ2-1 11 TRBD1 TRBV27 many TGTGCCAGCAGCTCCTGGGACAGGCAGTTCTTC CASSSWDRQFF
TRBJ2-3 13 TRBD2 TRBV7-9 many TGTGCCAGCAGCTCAGCGGGGGCAGATACGCAGTATTTT CASSSAGADTQYF
TRBJ2-6 13 . TRBV3-1 . TGTGCCAGCAGGAGAACTGGGGCCAACGTCCTGACTTTC CASRRTGANVLTF
TRBJ1-5 15 . TRBV2 many TGTGCCAGCAGTGAGGGAGGGAGCGGCAATCAGCCCCAGCATTTT CASSEGGSGNQPQHF
TRBJ1-4 14 . TRBV12-3/TRBV12-4 many TGTGCCAGCAGCTTTGGGGCCCGTAATGAAAAACTGTTTTTT CASSFGARNEKLFF
TRBJ2-3 16 TRBD2 TRBV4-2 many TGTGCCAGCAGCCAAGAGAAACTAGCGGGGGGAGATACGCAGTATTTT CASSQEKLAGGDTQYF
TRBJ1-1 15 TRBD1 TRBV5-1 many TGCGCCAGCAGCGGACCACAGGGGGCTGACACTGAAGCTTTCTTT CASSGPQGADTEAFF
TRBJ2-3 15 . TRBV7-2 many TGTGCCAGCACCTGGGGGGGGGGCCACACAGATACGCAGTATTTT CASTWGGGHTDTQYF
TRBJ2-3 14 . TRBV10-3 many TGTGCCATCAGTGAGTCTCCTAGCACAGATACGCAGTATTTT CAISESPSTDTQYF
TRBJ2-1 13 . TRBV5-1 many TGCGCCAGCAGCTGGGGGACCAACAATGAGCAGTTCTTC CASSWGTNNEQFF
TRBJ2-5 18 . TRBV6-5 many TGTGCCAGCAGTTACGGGTTCGGGGGGCCCGCGTTACAAGAGACCCAGTACTTC CASSYGFGGPALQETQYF
TRBJ2-6 17 . TRBV2 many TGTGCCAGCAGGGACCAACCCGGGGGCGCCGGGGCCAACGTCCTGACTTTC CASRDQPGGAGANVLTF
TRBJ2-2 13 . TRBV2 many TGTGCCAGCAGTCTTCACAGAACCGGGGAGCTGTTTTTT CASSLHRTGELFF
TRBJ1-1 18 . TRBV6-5 many TGTGCCAGCAGTTACACACTGGGGGGAGGGGTCTTGAACACTGAAGCTTTCTTT CASSYTLGGGVLNTEAFF
TRBJ1-1 15 TRBD1 TRBV7-6 many TGTGCCAGCAGCTTAGCGGGGCAGGGGGCAGGTGAAGCTTTCTTT CASSLAGQGAGEAFF
TRBJ1-5 14 . TRBV7-2 many TGTGCCAGCAGCTTAAGAAGGGGGAATCAGCCCCAGCATTTT CASSLRRGNQPQHF
TRBJ1-1 14 . TRBV6-5 many TGTGCCAGCAGTTACAAACGGACGAACACTGAAGCTTTCTTT CASSYKRTNTEAFF
TRBJ2-5 13 . TRBV4-3 many TGCGCCAGCAGCCAAGAGGCATTAGGGACCCAGTACTTC CASSQEALGTQYF
TRBJ1-5 14 . TRBV6-2/TRBV6-3 many TGTGCCAGCAACCGACTGGGGAGCAATCAGCCCCAGCATTTT CASNRLGSNQPQHF
TRBJ2-3 15 TRBD2 TRBV15 many TGTGCCACCAGCACTAGCGGGGTTAGCTCAGATACGCAGTATTTT CATSTSGVSSDTQYF
TRBJ2-1 16 TRBD1 TRBV5-4 few TGTGCCAGCAGCCCGGACAGGGGGCGAATTAACAATGAGCAGTTCTTC CASSPDRGRINNEQFF